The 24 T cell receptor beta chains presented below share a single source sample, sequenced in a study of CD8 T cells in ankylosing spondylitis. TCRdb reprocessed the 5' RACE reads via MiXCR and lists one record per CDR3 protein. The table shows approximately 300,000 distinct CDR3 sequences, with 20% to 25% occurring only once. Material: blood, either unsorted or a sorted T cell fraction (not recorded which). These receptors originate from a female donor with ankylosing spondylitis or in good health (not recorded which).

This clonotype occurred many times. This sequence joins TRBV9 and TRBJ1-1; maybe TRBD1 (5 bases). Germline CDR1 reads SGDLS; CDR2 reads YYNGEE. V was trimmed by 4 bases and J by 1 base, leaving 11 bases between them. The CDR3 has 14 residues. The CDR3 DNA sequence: TGTGCCAGCAGCCCGAGGGGACGGAACACTGAAGCTTTCTTT. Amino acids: CASSPRGRNTEAFF. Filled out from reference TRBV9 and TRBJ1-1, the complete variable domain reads DSGVTQTPKHLITATGQRVTLRCSPRSGDLSVYWYQQSLDQGLQFLIQYYNGEERAKGNILERFSAQQFPDLHSELNLSSLELGDSALYFCASSPRGRNTEAFFGQGTRLTVV.

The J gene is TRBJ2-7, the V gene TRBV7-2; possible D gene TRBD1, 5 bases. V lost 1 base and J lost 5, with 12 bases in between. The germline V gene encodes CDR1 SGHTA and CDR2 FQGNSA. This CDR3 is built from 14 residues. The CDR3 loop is CASSLEGPRNEQYF. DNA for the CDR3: TGTGCCAGCAGCTTAGAGGGGCCCCGCAACGAGCAGTACTTC.

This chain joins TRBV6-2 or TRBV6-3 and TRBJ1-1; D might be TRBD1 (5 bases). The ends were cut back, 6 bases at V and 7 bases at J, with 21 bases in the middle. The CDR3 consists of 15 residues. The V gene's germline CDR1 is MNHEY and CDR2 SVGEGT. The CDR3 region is CASSKAQGVGFEAFF. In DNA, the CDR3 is TGTGCCAGCAGCAAGGCCCAGGGAGTGGGGTTTGAAGCTTTCTTT.

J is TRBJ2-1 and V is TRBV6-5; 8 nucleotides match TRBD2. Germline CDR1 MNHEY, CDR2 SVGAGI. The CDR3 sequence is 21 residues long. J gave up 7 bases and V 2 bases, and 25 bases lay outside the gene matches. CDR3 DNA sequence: TGTGCCAGCAGTTACACAGACCGCCCCGTCTCTGCGCGGGAGGTAGGAAATGAGCAGTTCTTC. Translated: CASSYTDRPVSAREVGNEQFF.

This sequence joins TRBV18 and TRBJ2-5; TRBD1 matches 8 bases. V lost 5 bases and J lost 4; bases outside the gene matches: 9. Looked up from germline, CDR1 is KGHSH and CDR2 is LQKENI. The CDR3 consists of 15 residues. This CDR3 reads CASSTDRGRGETQYF. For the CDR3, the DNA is TGTGCCAGCTCAACCGACAGGGGTAGGGGAGAGACCCAGTACTTC.

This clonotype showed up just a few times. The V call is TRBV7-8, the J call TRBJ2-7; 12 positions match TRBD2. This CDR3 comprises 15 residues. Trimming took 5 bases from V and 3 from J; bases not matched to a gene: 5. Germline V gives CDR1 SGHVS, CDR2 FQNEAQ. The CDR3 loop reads CASSPGLAGIYEQYF. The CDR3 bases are TGTGCCAGCAGCCCGGGACTAGCGGGTATCTACGAGCAGTACTTC.

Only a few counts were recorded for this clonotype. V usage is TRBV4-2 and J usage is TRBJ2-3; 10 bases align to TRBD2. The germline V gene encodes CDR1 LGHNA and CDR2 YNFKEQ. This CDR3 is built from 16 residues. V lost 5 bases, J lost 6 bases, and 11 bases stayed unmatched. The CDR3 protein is CASSSSLGLAEDTQYF. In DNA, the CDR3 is TGTGCCAGCAGCTCTTCGCTAGGACTAGCGGAGGATACGCAGTATTTT.

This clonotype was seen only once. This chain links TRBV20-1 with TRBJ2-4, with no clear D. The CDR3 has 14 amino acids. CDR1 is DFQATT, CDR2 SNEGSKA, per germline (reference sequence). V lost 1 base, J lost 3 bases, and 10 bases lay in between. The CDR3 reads CSARVKVFKNIQYF. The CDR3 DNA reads TGCAGTGCTAGAGTGAAGGTCTTCAAAAACATTCAGTACTTC.

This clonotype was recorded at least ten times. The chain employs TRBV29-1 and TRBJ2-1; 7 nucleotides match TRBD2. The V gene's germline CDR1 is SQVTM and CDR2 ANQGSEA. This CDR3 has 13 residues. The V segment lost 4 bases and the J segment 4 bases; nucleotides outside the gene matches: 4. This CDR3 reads CSVGGGGYNEQFF. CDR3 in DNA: TGCAGCGTTGGGGGGGGAGGGTACAATGAGCAGTTCTTC.

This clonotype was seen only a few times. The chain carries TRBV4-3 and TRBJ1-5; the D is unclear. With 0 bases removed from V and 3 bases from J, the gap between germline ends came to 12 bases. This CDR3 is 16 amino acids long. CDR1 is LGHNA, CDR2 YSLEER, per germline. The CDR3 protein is CASSQEYGRINQPQHF. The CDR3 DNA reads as TGCGCCAGCAGCCAAGAGTACGGACGGATCAATCAGCCCCAGCATTTT.

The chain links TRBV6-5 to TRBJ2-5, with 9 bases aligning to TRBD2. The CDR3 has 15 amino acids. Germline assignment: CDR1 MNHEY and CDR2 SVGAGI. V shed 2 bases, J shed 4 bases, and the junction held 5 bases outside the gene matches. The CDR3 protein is CASSYRREGPETQYF. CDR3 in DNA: TGTGCCAGCAGTTACCGGCGGGAGGGCCCAGAGACCCAGTACTTC.

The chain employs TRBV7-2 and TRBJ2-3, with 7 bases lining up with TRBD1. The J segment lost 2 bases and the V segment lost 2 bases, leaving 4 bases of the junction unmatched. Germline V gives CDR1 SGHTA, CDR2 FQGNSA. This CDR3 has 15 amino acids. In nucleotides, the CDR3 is TGTGCCAGCAGCTTAAGGGGGCGTGCCACAGATACGCAGTATTTT. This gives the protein CASSLRGRATDTQYF.

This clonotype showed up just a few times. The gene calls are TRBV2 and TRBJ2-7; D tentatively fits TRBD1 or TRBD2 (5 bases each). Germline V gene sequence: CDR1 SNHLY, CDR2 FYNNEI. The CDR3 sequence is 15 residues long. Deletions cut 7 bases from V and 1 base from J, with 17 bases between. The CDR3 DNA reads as TGTGCCAGCAAACTCGACCAGGGAGATTCCTACGAGCAGTACTTC. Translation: CASKLDQGDSYEQYF. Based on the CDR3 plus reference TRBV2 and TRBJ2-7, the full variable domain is EPEVTQTPSHQVTQMGQEVILRCVPISNHLYFYWYRQILGQKVEFLVSFYNNEISEKSEIFDDQFSVERPDGSNFTLKIRSTKLEDSAMYFCASKLDQGDSYEQYFGPGTRLTVT.

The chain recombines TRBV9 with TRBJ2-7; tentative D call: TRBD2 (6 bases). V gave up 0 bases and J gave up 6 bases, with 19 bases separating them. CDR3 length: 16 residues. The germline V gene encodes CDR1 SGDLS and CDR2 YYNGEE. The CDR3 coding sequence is TGTGCCAGCAGCGTAGCGGCGGGGACGCCACCGGGCGAGCAGTACTTC. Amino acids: CASSVAAGTPPGEQYF.

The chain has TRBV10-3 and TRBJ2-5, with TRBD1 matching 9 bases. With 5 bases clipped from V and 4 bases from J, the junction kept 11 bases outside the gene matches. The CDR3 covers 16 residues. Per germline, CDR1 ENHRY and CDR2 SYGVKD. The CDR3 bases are TGTGCCATCAGTTCGGGGAGACAGGGGGACCTAGAGACCCAGTACTTC. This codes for CAISSGRQGDLETQYF.

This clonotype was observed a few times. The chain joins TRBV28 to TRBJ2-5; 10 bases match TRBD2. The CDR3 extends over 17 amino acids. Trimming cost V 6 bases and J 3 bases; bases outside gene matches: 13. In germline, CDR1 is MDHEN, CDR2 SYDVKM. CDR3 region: CASSPHPSLAGEETQYF. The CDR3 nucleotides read TGTGCCAGCAGCCCCCACCCGTCTCTAGCGGGAGAAGAGACCCAGTACTTC.

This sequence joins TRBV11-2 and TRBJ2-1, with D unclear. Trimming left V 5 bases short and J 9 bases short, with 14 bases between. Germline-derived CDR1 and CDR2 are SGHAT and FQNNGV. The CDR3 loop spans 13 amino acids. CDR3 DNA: TGTGCCAGCAGCACCACAGTGGGCTCTGAGCAGTTCTTC. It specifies CASSTTVGSEQFF.

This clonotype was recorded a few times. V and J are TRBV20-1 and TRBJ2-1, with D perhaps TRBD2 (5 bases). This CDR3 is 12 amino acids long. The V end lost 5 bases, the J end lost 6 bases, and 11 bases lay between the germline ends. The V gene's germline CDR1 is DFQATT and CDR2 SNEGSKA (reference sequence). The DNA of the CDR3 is TGCAGTGCTCAGCGGATCACCAATGAGCAGTTCTTC. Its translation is CSAQRITNEQFF.

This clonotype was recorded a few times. The CDR3 bases are TGCAGTGCTAGGGGGGGAGTTACCTACAATGAGCAGTTCTTC. As protein: CSARGGVTYNEQFF. The J gene is TRBJ2-1, the V gene TRBV20-1; a possible D gene is TRBD2 (6 bases). V gave up 3 bases and J gave up 2 bases, with 11 bases separating them. The CDR3 has 14 residues. Germline V gives CDR1 DFQATT, CDR2 SNEGSKA (reference sequence).

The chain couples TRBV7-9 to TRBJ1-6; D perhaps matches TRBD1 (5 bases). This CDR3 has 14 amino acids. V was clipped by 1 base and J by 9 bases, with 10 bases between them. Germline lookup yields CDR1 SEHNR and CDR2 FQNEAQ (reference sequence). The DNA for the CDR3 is TGTGCCAGCAGCTTAGGCAGGGAGATTTCACCCCTCCACTTT. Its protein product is CASSLGREISPLHF.

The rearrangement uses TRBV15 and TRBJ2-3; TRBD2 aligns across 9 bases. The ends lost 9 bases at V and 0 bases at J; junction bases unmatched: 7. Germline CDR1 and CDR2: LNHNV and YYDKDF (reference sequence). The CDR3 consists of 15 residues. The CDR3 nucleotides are TGTGCCACACGGCGGGAGGGCCGTAGCACAGATACGCAGTATTTT. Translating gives CATRREGRSTDTQYF.

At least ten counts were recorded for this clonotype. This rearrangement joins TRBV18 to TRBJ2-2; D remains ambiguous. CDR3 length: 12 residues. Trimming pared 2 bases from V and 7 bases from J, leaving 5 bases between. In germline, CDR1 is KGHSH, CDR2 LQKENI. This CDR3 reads CASSPYSGELFF. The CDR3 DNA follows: TGTGCCAGCTCACCATACAGCGGGGAGCTGTTTTTT.

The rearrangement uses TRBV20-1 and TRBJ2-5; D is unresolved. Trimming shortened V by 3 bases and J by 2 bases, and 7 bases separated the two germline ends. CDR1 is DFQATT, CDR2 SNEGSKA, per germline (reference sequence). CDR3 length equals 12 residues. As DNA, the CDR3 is TGCAGTGCTAGCGGATTTCAAGAGACCCAGTACTTC. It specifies CSASGFQETQYF.

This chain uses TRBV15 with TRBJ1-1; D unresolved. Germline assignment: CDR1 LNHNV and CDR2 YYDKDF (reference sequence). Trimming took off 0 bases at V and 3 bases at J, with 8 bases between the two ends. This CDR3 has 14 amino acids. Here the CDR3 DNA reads TGTGCCACCAGCAGAGATCGAACGGACACTGAAGCTTTCTTT. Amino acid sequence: CATSRDRTDTEAFF.